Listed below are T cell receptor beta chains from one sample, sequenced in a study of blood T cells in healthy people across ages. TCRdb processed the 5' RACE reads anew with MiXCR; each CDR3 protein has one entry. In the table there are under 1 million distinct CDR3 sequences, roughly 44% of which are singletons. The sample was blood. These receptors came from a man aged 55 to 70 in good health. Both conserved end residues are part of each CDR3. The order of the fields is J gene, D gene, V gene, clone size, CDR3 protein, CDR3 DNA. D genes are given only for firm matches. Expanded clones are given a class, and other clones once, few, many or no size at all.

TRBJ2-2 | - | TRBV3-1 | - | CASSHASFTGELFF | TGTGCCAGCAGCCATGCTAGTTTCACCGGGGAGCTGTTTTTT
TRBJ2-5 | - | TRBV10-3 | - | CAISAKAEAGQETQYF | TGTGCCATCAGTGCGAAGGCGGAGGCGGGCCAAGAGACCCAGTACTTC
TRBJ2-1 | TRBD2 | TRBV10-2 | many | CASSGERGMRNEQFF | TGCGCCAGCAGTGGAGAGCGGGGGATGCGGAATGAGCAGTTCTTC
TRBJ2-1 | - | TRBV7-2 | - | CASSGLLSYNEQFF | TGTGCCAGCTCGGGACTCCTCTCCTACAATGAGCAGTTCTTC
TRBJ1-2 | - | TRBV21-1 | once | CASSKDRGDGYTF | TGTGCCAGCAGTAAAGACAGGGGTGACGGCTACACCTTC
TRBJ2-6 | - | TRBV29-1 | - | CSAAGEAGANVLTF | TGCAGCGCCGCAGGGGAGGCTGGGGCCAACGTCCTGACTTTC
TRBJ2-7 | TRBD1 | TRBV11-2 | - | CASSLGHRGQCEQYF | TGTGCCAGCAGCTTAGGGCACAGGGGGCAATGCGAGCAGTACTTC
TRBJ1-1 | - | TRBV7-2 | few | CASSSRTGRVAEAFF | TGTGCCAGCAGCTCGCGAACAGGGCGTGTCGCTGAAGCTTTCTTT
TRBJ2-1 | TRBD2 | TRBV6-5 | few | CASSYSGGRRHEQFF | TGTGCCAGCAGTTACTCGGGGGGGAGGAGGCATGAGCAGTTCTTC
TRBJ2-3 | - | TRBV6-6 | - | CASSYGGGGPDTQYF | TGTGCCAGCAGTTACGGAGGGGGGGGGCCAGATACGCAGTATTTT
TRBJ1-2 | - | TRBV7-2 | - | CASSLGVAYGYTF | TGTGCCAGCAGCTTAGGTGTTGCGTATGGCTACACCTTC